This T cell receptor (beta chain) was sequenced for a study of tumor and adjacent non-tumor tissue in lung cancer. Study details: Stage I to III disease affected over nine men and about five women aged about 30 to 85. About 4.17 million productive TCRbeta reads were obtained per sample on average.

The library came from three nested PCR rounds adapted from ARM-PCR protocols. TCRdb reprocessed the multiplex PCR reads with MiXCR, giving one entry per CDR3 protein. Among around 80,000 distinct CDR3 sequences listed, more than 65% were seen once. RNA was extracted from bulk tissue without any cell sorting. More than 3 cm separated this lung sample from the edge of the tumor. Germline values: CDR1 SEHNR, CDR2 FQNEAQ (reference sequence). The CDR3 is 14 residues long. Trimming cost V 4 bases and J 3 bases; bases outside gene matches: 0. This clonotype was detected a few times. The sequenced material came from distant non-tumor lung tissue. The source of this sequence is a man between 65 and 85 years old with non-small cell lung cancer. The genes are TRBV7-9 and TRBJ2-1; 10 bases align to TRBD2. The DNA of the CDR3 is TGTGCCAGCAGCTCTAGCGGGGGCTACAATGAGCAGTTCTTC. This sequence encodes CASSSSGGYNEQFF.